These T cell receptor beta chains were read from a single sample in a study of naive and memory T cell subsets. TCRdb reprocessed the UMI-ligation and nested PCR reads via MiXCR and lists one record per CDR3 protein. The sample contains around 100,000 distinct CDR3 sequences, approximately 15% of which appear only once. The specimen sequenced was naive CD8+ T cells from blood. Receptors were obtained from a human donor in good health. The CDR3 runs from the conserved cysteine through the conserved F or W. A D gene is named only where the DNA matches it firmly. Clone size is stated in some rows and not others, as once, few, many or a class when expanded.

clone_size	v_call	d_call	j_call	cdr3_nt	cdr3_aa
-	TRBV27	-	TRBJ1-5	TGTGCCAGCTCGACAGAAAATCAGCCCCAGCATTTT	CASSTENQPQHF
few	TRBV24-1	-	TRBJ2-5	TGTGCCACCAGTGGTGCAGGGCGACAAGAGACCCAGTACTTC	CATSGAGRQETQYF
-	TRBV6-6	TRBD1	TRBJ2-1	TGTGCCAGCAGGCCCCTTAGCCAGGGGGTGGGTGAGCAGTTCTTC	CASRPLSQGVGEQFF
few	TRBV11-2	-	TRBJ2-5	TGTGCCAGCAGCCAAGACGAGACATGGGGGTACGGGGAGACCCAGTACTTC	CASSQDETWGYGETQYF
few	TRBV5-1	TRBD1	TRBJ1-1	TGCGCCAGCAGCGCCCGCTCTGGGACAGAGGAATATGAAGCTTTCTTT	CASSARSGTEEYEAFF
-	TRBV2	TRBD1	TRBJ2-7	TGTGCCAGCAGTGAAGTCCCGGGACAGACCTACTGGAAGCAGTACTTC	CASSEVPGQTYWKQYF
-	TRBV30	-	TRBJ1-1	TGTGCCTGGAGTGTTCTGGACACTGTGAACACTGAAGCTTTCTTT	CAWSVLDTVNTEAFF
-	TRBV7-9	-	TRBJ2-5	TGTGCCAGCAGCCCGACAGGACCGAGGGAGACCCAGTACTTC	CASSPTGPRETQYF
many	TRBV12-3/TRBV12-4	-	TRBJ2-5	TGTGCCAGCCACAGTGGGAGAGTTGAGCAAGAGACCCAGTACTTC	CASHSGRVEQETQYF
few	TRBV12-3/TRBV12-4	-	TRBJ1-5	TGTGCCAGCAGTTTTGGACAGAGTCAGCCCCAGCATTTT	CASSFGQSQPQHF
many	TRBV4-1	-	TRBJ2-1	TGCGCCAGCAGCCAAGTTAGCGAGAGGGCCCGGGATGAGCAGTTCTTC	CASSQVSERARDEQFF
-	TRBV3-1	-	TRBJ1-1	TGTGCCAGCAGCCAATTTCCCGGGGGCACTGAAGCTTTCTTT	CASSQFPGGTEAFF
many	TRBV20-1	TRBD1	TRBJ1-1	TGCAGTGCAAGCAGGGGGACCGAAGCTTTCTTT	CSASRGTEAFF
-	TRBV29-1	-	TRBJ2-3	TGCAGCGTTGAAGGGGGCACAGATACGCAGTATTTT	CSVEGGTDTQYF
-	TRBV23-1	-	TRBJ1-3	TGCGCCAGCAGTCACCCCCCGGGCGGAAACTCTGGAAACACCATATATTTT	CASSHPPGGNSGNTIYF
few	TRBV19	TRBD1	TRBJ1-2	TGTGCCAGTTTTCAGGGGGCTGATGGCTACACCTTC	CASFQGADGYTF
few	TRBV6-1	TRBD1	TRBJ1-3	TGTGCCAGCAGGAAGGACAGGAACTCTGGAAACACCATATATTTT	CASRKDRNSGNTIYF
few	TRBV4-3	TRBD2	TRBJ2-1	TGCGCCAGCAGCCCTTCATTGGGTAGCGGGCCGGTCAATGAGCAGTTCTTC	CASSPSLGSGPVNEQFF
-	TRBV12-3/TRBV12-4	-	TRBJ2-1	TGTGCCAGCAGTCCCAAGCAGGCTGAGCAGTTCTTC	CASSPKQAEQFF
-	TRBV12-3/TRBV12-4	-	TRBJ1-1	TGTGCCAGCAGCTCACGACAGGTCCTGAACACTGAAGCTTTCTTT	CASSSRQVLNTEAFF
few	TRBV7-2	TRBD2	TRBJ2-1	TGTGCCAGCAGCTTAGCAGCGGGAGGGCCGAAGGATGAGCAGTTCTTC	CASSLAAGGPKDEQFF
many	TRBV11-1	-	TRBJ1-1	TGTGCCAGCAGCTTGTCTGCAGGGAACACTGAAGCTTTCTTT	CASSLSAGNTEAFF
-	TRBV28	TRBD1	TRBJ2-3	TGTGCCAGCAGTCCGCGTGAGGGGGCCTTCACAGATACGCAGTATTTT	CASSPREGAFTDTQYF
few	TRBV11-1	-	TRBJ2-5	TGTGCCAGCAGGGGCCCCCCCCCCCAAGAGACCCAGTACTTC	CASRGPPPQETQYF
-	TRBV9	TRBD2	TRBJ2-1	TGTGCCAGCAGCCCTCGGGAGGTCAACTACAATGAGCAGTTCTTC	CASSPREVNYNEQFF
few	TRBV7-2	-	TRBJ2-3	TGTGCCAGCAGCCCCAACTTGGACTATCTCACAGATACGCAGTATTTT	CASSPNLDYLTDTQYF
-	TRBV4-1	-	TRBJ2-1	TGCGCCAGCAGCCAGCTAGGGGGTGAGCAGTTCTTC	CASSQLGGEQFF
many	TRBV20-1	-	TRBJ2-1	TGCAGTGCTAGAGTCCTTTGGGCCTCCTACAATGAGCAGTTCTTC	CSARVLWASYNEQFF
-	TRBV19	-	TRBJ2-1	TGTGCCAGTAGTATAGATCCAGGGCTTAACAATGAGCAGTTCTTC	CASSIDPGLNNEQFF
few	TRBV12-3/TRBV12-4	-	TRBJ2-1	TGTGCCAGCAGTTTTTTTGGCGATGAGCAGTTCTTC	CASSFFGDEQFF
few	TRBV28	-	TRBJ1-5	TGTGCCAGCAGTGACAGTTATCAGCCCCAGCATTTT	CASSDSYQPQHF
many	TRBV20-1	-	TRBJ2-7	TGCAGTGCTAGGGGACCATTCTACGAGCAGTACTTC	CSARGPFYEQYF
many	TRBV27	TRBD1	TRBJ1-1	TGTGCCAGCAGTGAAATCCCCGGGACAGGGGTGACTGAAGCTTTCTTT	CASSEIPGTGVTEAFF
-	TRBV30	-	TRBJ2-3	TGTGCCTGGAACTCCGGTTCTGGAGATACGCAGTATTTT	CAWNSGSGDTQYF
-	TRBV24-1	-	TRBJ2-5	TGTGCCACCAGTGGGGTAGGGTCCCAAGAGACCCAGTACTTC	CATSGVGSQETQYF
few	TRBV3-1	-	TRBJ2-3	TGTGCCAGCAGCCAAGGGGGAGGAGATACGCAGTATTTT	CASSQGGGDTQYF
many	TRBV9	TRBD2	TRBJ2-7	TGTGCCAGCAGCGTAGGGAGCGGGGGGTCCTCCTACGAGCAGTACTTC	CASSVGSGGSSYEQYF
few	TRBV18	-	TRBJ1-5	TGTGCCAGCTCGCTAACCCAACCGCACGACAGCGATCAGCCCCAGCATTTT	CASSLTQPHDSDQPQHF
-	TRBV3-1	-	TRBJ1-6	TGTGCCAGCAGCCAACTACAGGGAGAGAATTCACCCCTCCACTTT	CASSQLQGENSPLHF
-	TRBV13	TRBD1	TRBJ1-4	TGTGCCAGCAGCCCCGGGACAGGCCCCGAAAAACTGTTTTTT	CASSPGTGPEKLFF
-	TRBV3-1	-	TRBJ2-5	TGTGCCAGCACGGGGCTAGAAGAGACCCAGTACTTC	CASTGLEETQYF